Sequencing of this T cell receptor (beta chain) was carried out in a study of T cells in tuberculosis. Study findings and constraints: Active tuberculosis alpha repertoires lay closer to GMM-specific TCRs than controls'.

Concerning this clone: The antigen is not known.

Tuberculin skin test and IGRA determined adolescents' latent tuberculosis status at entry. Trimming took 5 bases from V and 7 from J; bases not matched to a gene: 14. The germline V gene encodes CDR1 SGHNT and CDR2 YENEEA. This CDR3 is built from 15 residues. Sequenced by immunoSEQ multiplex PCR; TCRdb stores in-frame clones only, minus some. The data hold some 40,000 clones, with around 95% observed a single time. This chain connects TRBV11-3 to TRBJ2-7, with TRBD2 matching 7 bases. Sequencing input: PBMCs. The TCR was taken from a donor between 5 and 29 years old with latent tuberculosis or without tuberculosis infection. CDR3 in DNA: TGTGCCAGCAGCCTAGGCGCGGGGACTAATGAAGAGCAGTACTTC. It is translated as CASSLGAGTNEEQYF.